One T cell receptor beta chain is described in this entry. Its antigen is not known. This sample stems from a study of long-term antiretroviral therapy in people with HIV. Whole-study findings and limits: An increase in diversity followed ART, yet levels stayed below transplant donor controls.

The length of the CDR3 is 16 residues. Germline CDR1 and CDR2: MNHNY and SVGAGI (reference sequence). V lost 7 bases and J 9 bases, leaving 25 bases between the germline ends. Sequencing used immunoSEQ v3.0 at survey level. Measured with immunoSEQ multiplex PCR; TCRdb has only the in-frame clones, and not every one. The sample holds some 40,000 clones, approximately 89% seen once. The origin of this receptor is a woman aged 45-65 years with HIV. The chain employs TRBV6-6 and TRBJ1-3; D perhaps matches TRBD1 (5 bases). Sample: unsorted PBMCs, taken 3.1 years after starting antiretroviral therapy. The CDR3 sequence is CASTRRSIPNGGTIYF. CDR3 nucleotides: TGTGCCAGCACCAGGCGGTCCATCCCTAATGGGGGCACCATATATTTT.